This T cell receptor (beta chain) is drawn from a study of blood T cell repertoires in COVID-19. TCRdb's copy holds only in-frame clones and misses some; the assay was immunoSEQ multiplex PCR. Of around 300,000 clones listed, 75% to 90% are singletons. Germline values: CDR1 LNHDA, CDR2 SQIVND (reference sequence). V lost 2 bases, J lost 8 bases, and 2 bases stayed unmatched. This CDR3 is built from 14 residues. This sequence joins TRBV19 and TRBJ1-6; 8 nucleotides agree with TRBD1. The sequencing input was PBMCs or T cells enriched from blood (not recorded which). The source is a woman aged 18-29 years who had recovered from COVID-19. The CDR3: CASSIRGQDSPLHF. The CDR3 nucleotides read TGTGCCAGTAGTATACGGGGACAGGATTCACCCCTCCACTTT.